This T cell receptor beta chain was retrieved from a study of T cells in Graves' hyperthyroidism and ophthalmopathy. Amplification targeted TCR beta CDR3 regions from RNA transcripts. RT-PCR in the first round (using the HTBI primer set) targeted the TCR CDR3. MiXCR, applied by TCRdb to the multiplex PCR reads, yields one record per CDR3 protein. This table has some 420,000 distinct CDR3 sequences, roughly 15% appearing once. CDR1 is GTSNPN and CDR2 is SVGIG in the germline V gene (reference sequence). Trimming cost V 0 bases and J 7 bases, with 9 bases left between them. The CDR3 sequence is 12 residues long.

This TCR came from a woman aged 18-30 years with Graves' hyperthyroidism. The chain is built from TRBV30 and TRBJ1-2, with D possibly being TRBD1 (6 bases). The sequenced material came from blood. The CDR3 loop is CAWSVQGGGYTF. In DNA, the CDR3 is TGTGCCTGGAGTGTACAGGGTGGTGGCTACACCTTC.